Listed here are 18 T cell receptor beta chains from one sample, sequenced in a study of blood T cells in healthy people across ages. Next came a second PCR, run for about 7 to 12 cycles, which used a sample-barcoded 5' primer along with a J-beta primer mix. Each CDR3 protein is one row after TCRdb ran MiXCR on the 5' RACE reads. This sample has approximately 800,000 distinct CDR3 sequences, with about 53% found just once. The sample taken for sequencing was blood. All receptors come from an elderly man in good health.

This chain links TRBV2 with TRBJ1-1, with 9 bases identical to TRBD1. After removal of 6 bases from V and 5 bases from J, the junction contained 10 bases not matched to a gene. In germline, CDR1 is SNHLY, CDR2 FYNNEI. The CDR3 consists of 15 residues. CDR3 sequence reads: CASRIQTGGGTEAFF. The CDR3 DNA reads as TGTGCCAGCAGGATTCAGACAGGGGGAGGAACTGAAGCTTTCTTT.

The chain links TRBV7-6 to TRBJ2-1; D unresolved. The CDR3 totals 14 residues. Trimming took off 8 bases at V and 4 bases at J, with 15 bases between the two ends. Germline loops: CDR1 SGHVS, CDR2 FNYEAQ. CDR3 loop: CASAGSEGYNEQFF. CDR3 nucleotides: TGTGCCAGCGCCGGCAGCGAAGGATACAATGAGCAGTTCTTC.

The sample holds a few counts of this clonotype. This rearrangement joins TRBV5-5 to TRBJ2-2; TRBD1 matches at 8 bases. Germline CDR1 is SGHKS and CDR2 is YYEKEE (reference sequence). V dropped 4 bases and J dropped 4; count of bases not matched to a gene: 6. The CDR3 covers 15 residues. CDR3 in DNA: TGTGCCAGCAGCGCCCAGGGGGCGCCCACCGGGGAGCTGTTTTTT. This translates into CASSAQGAPTGELFF. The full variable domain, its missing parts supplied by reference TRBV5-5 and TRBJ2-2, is DAGVTQSPTHLIKTRGQQVTLRCSPISGHKSVSWYQQVLGQGPQFIFQYYEKEERGRGNFPDRFSARQFPNYSSELNVNALLLGDSALYLCASSAQGAPTGELFFGEGSRLTVL.

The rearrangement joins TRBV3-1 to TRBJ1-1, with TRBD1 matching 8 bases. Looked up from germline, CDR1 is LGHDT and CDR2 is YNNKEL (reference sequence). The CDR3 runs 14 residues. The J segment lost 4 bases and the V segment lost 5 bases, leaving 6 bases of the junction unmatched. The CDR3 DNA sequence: TGTGCCAGCAGCAGAGGACAGGGAACCACTGAAGCTTTCTTT. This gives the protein CASSRGQGTTEAFF.

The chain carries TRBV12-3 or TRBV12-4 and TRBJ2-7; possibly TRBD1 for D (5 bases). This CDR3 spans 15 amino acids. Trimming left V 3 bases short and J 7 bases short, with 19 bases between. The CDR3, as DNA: TGTGCCAGCAGTTTTAGGTCGGCAAGGGGCCATGAGCAGTACTTC. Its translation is CASSFRSARGHEQYF.

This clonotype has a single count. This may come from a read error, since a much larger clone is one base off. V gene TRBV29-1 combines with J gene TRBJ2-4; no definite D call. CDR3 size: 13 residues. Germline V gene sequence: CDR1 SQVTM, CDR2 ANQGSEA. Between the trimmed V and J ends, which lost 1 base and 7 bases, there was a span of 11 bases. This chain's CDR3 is CSVEGASGNIQYF. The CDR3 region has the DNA TGCAGCGTTGAAGGAGCCTCCGGGAACATTCAGTACTTC.

The CDR3 reads CASTPTSGAPPRDAYF. As DNA, the CDR3 is TGTGCCAGCACTCCGACTAGCGGGGCACCACCCAGAGACGCGTATTTT. The chain uses TRBV27 and TRBJ2-3; 11 nucleotides line up with TRBD2. Looked up from germline, CDR1 is MNHEY and CDR2 is SMNVEV (reference sequence). V was pared by 7 bases and J by 14 bases, with 20 bases of the junction left unmatched. This CDR3 spans 16 amino acids.

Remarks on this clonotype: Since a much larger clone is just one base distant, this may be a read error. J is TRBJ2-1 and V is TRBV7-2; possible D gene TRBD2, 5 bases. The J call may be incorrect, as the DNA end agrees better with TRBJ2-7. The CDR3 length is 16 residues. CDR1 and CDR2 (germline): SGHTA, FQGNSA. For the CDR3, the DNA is TGTGCCAGCAGCTTAGGGCGGGCCAGCTCCTACAATGAGCAGTACTTC. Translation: CASSLGRASSYNEQYF.

The CDR3 DNA reads TGTGCCAGCGGGGACAGGGTGGGTCAGCCCCAGCATTTT. It yields the protein CASGDRVGQPQHF. The V gene is TRBV27, the J gene TRBJ1-5, with 9 positions matching TRBD1. The CDR3 consists of 13 residues. The germline gives CDR1 MNHEY, CDR2 SMNVEV (reference sequence). The junction had 5 bases not matched to a gene; V was cut back by 8 bases and J by 6 bases.

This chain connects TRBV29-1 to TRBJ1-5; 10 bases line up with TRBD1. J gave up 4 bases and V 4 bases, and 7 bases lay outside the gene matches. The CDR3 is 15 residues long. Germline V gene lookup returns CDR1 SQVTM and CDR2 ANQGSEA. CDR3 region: CSVGQGAGENQPQHF. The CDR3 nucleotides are TGCAGCGTTGGACAGGGGGCCGGGGAGAATCAGCCCCAGCATTTT.

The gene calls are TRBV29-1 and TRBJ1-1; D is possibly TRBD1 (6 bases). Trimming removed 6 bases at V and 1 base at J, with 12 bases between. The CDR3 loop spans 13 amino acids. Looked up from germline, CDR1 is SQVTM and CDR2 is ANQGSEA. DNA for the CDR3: TGCAGCGTCAAACAGGGATGGAACACTGAAGCTTTCTTT. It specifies CSVKQGWNTEAFF.

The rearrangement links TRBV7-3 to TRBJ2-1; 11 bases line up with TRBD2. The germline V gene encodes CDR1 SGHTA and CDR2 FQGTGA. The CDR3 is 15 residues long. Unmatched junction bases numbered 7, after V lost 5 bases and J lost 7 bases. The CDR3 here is CASSPGLAVLNEQFF. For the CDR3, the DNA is TGTGCCAGCAGCCCGGGACTAGCGGTTCTTAATGAGCAGTTCTTC.

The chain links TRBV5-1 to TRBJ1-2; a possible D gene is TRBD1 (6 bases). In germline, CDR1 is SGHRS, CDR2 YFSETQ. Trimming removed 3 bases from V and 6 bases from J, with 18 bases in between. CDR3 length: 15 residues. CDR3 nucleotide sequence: TGCGCCAGCAGCTCAACGACTGGACAGACCCATGGCTACACCTTC. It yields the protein CASSSTTGQTHGYTF.

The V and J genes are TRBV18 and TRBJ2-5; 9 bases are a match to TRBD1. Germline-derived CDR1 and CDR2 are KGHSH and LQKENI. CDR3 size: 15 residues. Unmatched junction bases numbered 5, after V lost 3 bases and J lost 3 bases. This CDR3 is CASSPSGQGKETQYF. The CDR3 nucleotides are TGTGCCAGCTCACCTTCGGGACAGGGCAAAGAGACCCAGTACTTC.

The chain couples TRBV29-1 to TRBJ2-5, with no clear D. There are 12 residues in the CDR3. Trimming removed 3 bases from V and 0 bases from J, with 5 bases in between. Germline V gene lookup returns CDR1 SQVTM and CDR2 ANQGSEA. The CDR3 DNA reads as TGCAGCGTTGAGCGCTACCAAGAGACCCAGTACTTC. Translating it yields CSVERYQETQYF. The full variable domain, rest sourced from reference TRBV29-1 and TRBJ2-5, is SAVISQKPSRDICQRGTSLTIQCQVDSQVTMMFWYRQQPGQSLTLIATANQGSEATYESGFVIDKFPISRPNLTFSTLTVSNMSPEDSSIYLCSVERYQETQYFGPGTRLLVL.

The CDR3 DNA sequence: TGTGCCAGCAGTGAGACCACGGGCTTGGGCATTCAGTACTTC. This codes for CASSETTGLGIQYF. The V and J genes are TRBV2 and TRBJ2-4; D gene ambiguous. CDR3 size: 14 residues. Trimming took off 3 bases at V and 9 bases at J, with 15 bases between the two ends. From germline, CDR1 is SNHLY and CDR2 FYNNEI.

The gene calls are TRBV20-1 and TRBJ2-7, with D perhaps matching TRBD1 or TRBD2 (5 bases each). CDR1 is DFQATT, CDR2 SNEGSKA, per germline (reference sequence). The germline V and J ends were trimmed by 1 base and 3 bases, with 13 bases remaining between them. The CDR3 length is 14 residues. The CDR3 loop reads CSARAEGPFYEQYF. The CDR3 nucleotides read TGCAGTGCTAGAGCTGAGGGACCCTTCTACGAGCAGTACTTC.

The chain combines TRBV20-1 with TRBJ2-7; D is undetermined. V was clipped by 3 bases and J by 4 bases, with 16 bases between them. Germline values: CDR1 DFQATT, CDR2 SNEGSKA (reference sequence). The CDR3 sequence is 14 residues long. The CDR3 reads CSARRAGEIYEQYF. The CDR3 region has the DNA TGCAGTGCTAGGCGAGCTGGAGAAATTTACGAGCAGTACTTC.